This TCR beta chain was retrieved from a study of T-cell memory formation after mild COVID-19. General study results and limits: Unconfirmed was the SARS-CoV-2 specificity of second-wave clones that peaked on day 37.

Regarding this clonotype: Its antigen is undetermined.

TCRdb independently ran MiXCR on the 5' RACE reads; one entry per CDR3 protein. The sample lists approximately 190,000 distinct CDR3 sequences, around 19% occurring once. The TCR was taken from an adult woman who had mild COVID-19 (a few samples of this study predate the infection). Cell type and time point are not known. Specimen: PBMCs or a T cell subset sorted from them (not recorded which).

The CDR3 sequence is CASSPQSGYEQYF. CDR3 sequence (DNA): TGTGCCAGCAGCCCCCAGTCTGGATACGAGCAGTACTTC. This sequence joins TRBV7-3 and TRBJ2-7; D call uncertain. CDR1 and CDR2 (germline): SGHTA, FQGTGA. The V gene lost 5 bases and the J gene lost 4 bases, with 12 bases spanning the gap. CDR3 length: 13 residues.